This T cell receptor (beta chain) was observed in a study of identical twins. Addition of a universal primer site occurred through template switching, and cDNA carried unique molecular identifiers. Using its own MiXCR run on the 5' RACE reads, TCRdb lists one record per CDR3 protein. The data hold around 550,000 distinct CDR3 sequences, with around 15% observed a single time. Notes on the study in general: The study found that models underestimated out-of-frame TCR alpha sharing in monozygotic twins. Low generation probability was overrepresented in out-of-frame alpha sequences shared by twins.

Losses at the gene ends were 5 bases for V and 3 bases for J; bases not matched to a gene: 10. CDR3 length: 17 residues. CDR1 and CDR2 from the germline V gene are SGHAT and FQNNGV. Concerning this clonotype itself: What it recognizes is unknown.

These data were also filed under a second study, of yellow fever vaccine responses in identical twins.

The receptor was derived from a woman younger than 35 in good health. The chain combines TRBV11-2 with TRBJ2-2; 9 nucleotides line up with TRBD1. The sequenced sample was CD4+ T cells sorted from blood. DNA for the CDR3: TGTGCCAGCAGCCGTCTCCCGGGACAGGGAGACACCGGGGAGCTGTTTTTT. It codes for CASSRLPGQGDTGELFF.